This is a list of T cell receptor beta chains from one sample in a study of quantifying T cell responses using KT2 cells. MiXCR, applied by TCRdb to the UMI-ligation and nested PCR reads, yields one record per CDR3 protein. Of tens of thousands of distinct CDR3 sequences listed, roughly 8% are singletons. The sequencing input was PBMCs spiked with cells of the T cell clone KT2. These receptors were taken from a human donor. Both conserved end residues are part of each CDR3. Each record gives: clone size, J gene, D gene, V gene, CDR3 DNA, CDR3 protein. A D gene is named only where the DNA matches it firmly. Size tells how often a clone was seen (once, few, many) or the class of an expanded clone, and some rows leave it out.

>NA|TRBJ2-3|NA|TRBV3-1
TGTGCCAGCAGGGACCTTAGTAATACGCAGTATTTT
CASRDLSNTQYF
>NA|TRBJ2-7|TRBD1|TRBV30
TGTGCCTGGAGTACCGACAGGGGAGGCGAGCAGTACTTC
CAWSTDRGGEQYF
>many|TRBJ1-1|NA|TRBV6-5
TGTGCCAGCAGTTACTCAGCGGACGGAACAGGGGAAGCTTTCTTT
CASSYSADGTGEAFF
>NA|TRBJ2-7|NA|TRBV12-3/TRBV12-4
TGTGCCAGCAGTTTCCAGGGTTACGAGCAGTACTTC
CASSFQGYEQYF
>once|TRBJ2-6|TRBD1|TRBV2
TGTGCCAGCAGTGCGGACAGGCCAAGCTCTGGGGCCAACGTCCTGACTTTC
CASSADRPSSGANVLTF
>many|TRBJ1-2|NA|TRBV12-3/TRBV12-4
TGTGCCAGCAGCCCCGGACAGAGCTATGGCTACACCTTC
CASSPGQSYGYTF
>many|TRBJ1-2|TRBD1|TRBV7-2
TGTGCCAGCAGCATCGACAGGGGCCCGTATGGCTACACCTTC
CASSIDRGPYGYTF
>many|TRBJ2-5|NA|TRBV15
TGTGCCACCAGAAAACGCGGGCAGCCAGAGACCCAGTACTTC
CATRKRGQPETQYF
>many|TRBJ2-7|NA|TRBV10-3
TGTGCCATCAGTACCCGACAGCTGAGCTCCTACGAGCAGTACTTC
CAISTRQLSSYEQYF
>NA|TRBJ2-1|NA|TRBV12-3/TRBV12-4
TGTGCCAGCAGTTTAAGCGGGTCCTCGGGTGAGCAGTTCTTC
CASSLSGSSGEQFF
>many|TRBJ1-3|TRBD1|TRBV12-5
TGTGCTAGTGGACACAACTTAGACAGGGTTGGAAACACCATATATTTT
CASGHNLDRVGNTIYF
>many|TRBJ2-1|NA|TRBV6-1
TGTGCCAGCAGCTTTTACCATGAGCAGTTCTTC
CASSFYHEQFF
>many|TRBJ1-1|NA|TRBV7-2
TGTGCCAGCAGCTCTTACGGGGATTCGGCTTTCTTT
CASSSYGDSAFF
>few|TRBJ2-3|TRBD1|TRBV2
TGTGCCAGCATTGGACAGGGAACAGATACGCAGTATTTT
CASIGQGTDTQYF
>many|TRBJ1-1|NA|TRBV3-1
TGTGCCAGCAGCCAAGGCTGGACAGAGATGAACACTGAAGCTTTCTTT
CASSQGWTEMNTEAFF
>many|TRBJ2-1|TRBD1|TRBV6-4
TGTGCCAGCAGTGGGGACAGTAATACCAATGAGCAGTTCTTC
CASSGDSNTNEQFF